This TCR beta chain was sequenced during a study of OX40 agonist ivuxolimab in advanced cancers. Study in general: Melanoma, hepatocellular carcinoma, head and neck or renal cell cancer occurred in dose-escalation patients.

Study results and limitations: CD4+ and CD8+ blood T cells expanded clonally by week 6 at 0.1 to 3.0 mg/kg. CD4+ T cells averaged fewer expanded clones than CD8+ T cells. The specificity for antigen of the expanded peripheral T cells was not determined.

Concerning this clone: The antigen is unknown.

The table came from immunoSEQ multiplex PCR; TCRdb's copy has only in-frame clones and leaves some out. The sample shows more than 45,000 clones, roughly 84% of them seen only once. This CDR3 is built from 16 residues. Trimming took 4 bases from V and 0 from J, leaving 16 bases between them. Germline values: CDR1 SGHRS, CDR2 YFSETQ. The receptor was derived from an adult with an advanced solid tumor such as melanoma, head and neck, liver or kidney cancer. This chain uses TRBV5-1 with TRBJ2-5; the D gene is possibly TRBD2 (6 bases). Material: CD4+ or CD8+ T cells sorted from blood, obtained in a trial of the OX40 agonist ivuxolimab. The chain's CDR3 is CASSPFGIADQETQYF. The CDR3 region has the DNA TGCGCCAGCAGCCCGTTCGGGATAGCGGACCAAGAGACCCAGTACTTC.